Following are 5 T cell receptor beta chains from one sample sequenced in a study of T-cell memory formation after mild COVID-19. TCRdb re-called the 5' RACE reads through MiXCR, storing one row per CDR3 protein. This table has some 300,000 distinct CDR3 sequences, roughly 19% appearing once. Sequenced: PBMCs or a T cell subset sorted from them (not recorded which). Receptors originate from a man aged 18 to 35 who had mild COVID-19 (a few samples of this study predate the infection). Cell type and time point are not known.

This clonotype was observed a few times. This sequence joins TRBV7-3 and TRBJ2-7, with D perhaps TRBD1 (6 bases). V lost 1 base, J lost 5 bases, and 18 bases lay in between. The length of the CDR3 is 16 residues. Germline V lookup: CDR1 SGHTA, CDR2 FQGTGA. The CDR3 nucleotides are TGTGCCAGCAGCTTAATGCCGACAGGCGGAGGAGACGAGCAGTACTTC. This codes for CASSLMPTGGGDEQYF.

J is TRBJ1-1 and V is TRBV7-2, with TRBD1 as a possible D gene (6 bases). The CDR3 totals 13 residues. In germline, CDR1 is SGHTA, CDR2 FQGNSA. V lost 5 bases to trimming and J lost 1 base, with 8 bases between them. CDR3 sequence reads: CASSEGQNTEAFF. DNA of the CDR3: TGTGCCAGCAGCGAGGGACAGAACACTGAAGCTTTCTTT.

The sample holds a few counts of this clonotype. J is TRBJ2-3 and V is TRBV4-3, with 9 bases identical to TRBD2. Trimming cost V 0 bases and J 3 bases; bases outside gene matches: 4. CDR1 LGHNA and CDR2 YSLEER come from the germline V gene. This CDR3 is built from 16 residues. The CDR3 nucleotides read TGCGCCAGCAGCCAAGATTCGCGGGGGGGTACAGATACGCAGTATTTT. Encoded protein: CASSQDSRGGTDTQYF.

The chain employs TRBV4-1 and TRBJ2-6, with a possible D match to TRBD1 (6 bases). Germline V gene lookup returns CDR1 MGHRA and CDR2 YSYEKL. The CDR3 runs 18 residues. V was cut by 4 bases and J by 3 bases, with 19 bases left in between. The CDR3 region has the DNA TGCGCCAGCAGCCCGAGGGCACAGGGCCCACTTGGGGCCAACGTCCTGACTTTC. This codes for CASSPRAQGPLGANVLTF.

The gene calls are TRBV7-2 and TRBJ2-2; tentatively, D is TRBD2 (5 bases). V was shortened by 3 bases and J by 11 bases, with 13 bases between the two germline ends. The CDR3 is made up of 13 amino acids. Germline CDR1 is SGHTA and CDR2 is FQGNSA. CDR3 DNA: TGTGCCAGCAGCTTTTCCCTAGGAGGTGAGCTGTTTTTT. This gives the protein CASSFSLGGELFF.